These 28 T cell receptor beta chains originate from one sample sequenced in a study of CD8+ T cells in alopecia areata (dated by TCRdb to the late 2010s). The library was built by means of the immunoSEQ multiplex PCR assay. To provide template for TCR sequencing, every sample had RNA extracted and reverse transcribed into cDNA. Imported from immuneACCESS, the table was reduced by TCRdb to in-frame sequences with V and J called. These copies leave out some clones; in studies compared against another copy, an unresolved V gene accounts for under half, and the cause of the remainder is not known. The sample table shows 180,000 or so clones, and more than 45% are seen once. The top ten constitute roughly 5% of the sample. This specimen's time point label, per the study, means: about 5 months on oral tofacitinib. The treatment or condition label, read with the paper, signifies: oral pan-JAK inhibitor, 5-10 mg twice daily.

Source: CD4+ T cells sorted from blood, taken at week 24, from a patient treated with tofacitinib. The source is a human donor with alopecia areata.

In its sample, this clone was seen once. The J gene is TRBJ2-5, the V gene TRBV1. TRBV1 is designated a pseudogene. This CDR3 region has 17 residues. CDR3 bases: TGCACCAGCAGCCAAGAGGGATCCAGACCGCGGTGGGAGACCCAGTACTTC. It translates to CTSSQEGSRPRWETQYF.

This chain links TRBV7-3 with TRBJ1-6, with D perhaps TRBD1 (6 bases). V was shortened by 8 bases and J by 7 bases, with 24 bases between the two germline ends. The germline gives CDR1 SGHTA, CDR2 FQGTGA. This CDR3 is 17 amino acids long. CDR3 bases: TGTGCCAGCCCCCGGACAGTCGACCTCTGCCCAAATTCACCCCTCCACTTT. Protein: CASPRTVDLCPNSPLHF.

The sample holds a few counts of this clone. The chain has TRBV4-1 and TRBJ2-5; the D gene is possibly TRBD1 (6 bases). The CDR3 is 15 residues long. Trimming pared 3 bases from V and 8 bases from J, leaving 19 bases between. The germline gives CDR1 MGHRA, CDR2 YSYEKL. CDR3 in DNA: TGCGCCAGCAGCCAGGTGGCAGGGGTGTCCATAACCCAGTACTTC. Its protein is CASSQVAGVSITQYF.

The V call is TRBV9, the J call TRBJ1-3; 8 nucleotides match TRBD1. J lost 3 bases, V lost 4 bases, and 6 bases had no gene match. This CDR3 comprises 15 residues. Germline V gene data show CDR1 as SGDLS and CDR2 as YYNGEE. CDR3: CASSPQDRDGNTIYF. CDR3 DNA sequence: TGTGCCAGCAGCCCTCAGGACAGGGATGGAAACACCATATATTTT.

The chain uses TRBV6-5 and TRBJ1-2; D is ambiguous. The CDR3 extends over 11 amino acids. The V end was cut by 1 base, the J end by 7 bases, with 4 bases between. Looked up from germline, CDR1 is MNHEY and CDR2 is SVGAGI. CDR3 region: CASSYYGGYTF. The CDR3 bases are TGTGCCAGCAGTTACTACGGTGGCTACACCTTC.

This sequence joins TRBV29-1 and TRBJ2-5; D is undetermined. This CDR3 region has 12 residues. CDR1 is SQVTM and CDR2 is ANQGSEA in the germline V gene. The V end was cut by 3 bases, the J end by 4 bases, with 9 bases between. The CDR3 DNA reads TGCAGCGTTGATTCCAATGGAGAGACCCAGTACTTC. Protein product: CSVDSNGETQYF.

There are a few counts of this clone. The V call is TRBV30, the J call TRBJ2-2, with a weak D call TRBD1 (6 bases). CDR1 and CDR2 from the germline V gene are GTSNPN and SVGIG (reference sequence). The CDR3 is 14 amino acids. Trimming took 3 bases from V and 4 from J, leaving 12 bases between them. The CDR3 nucleotides read TGTGCCTGGAGGACCGACAGGAGCACCGGGGAGCTGTTTTTT. Translated: CAWRTDRSTGELFF.

The CDR3, as DNA: TGCAGCGTCACGGGGAGCAGAGCCAAAAACATTCAGTACTTC. This sequence encodes CSVTGSRAKNIQYF. The rearrangement joins TRBV29-1 to TRBJ2-4; D possibly corresponds to TRBD2 (5 bases). Trimming pared 6 bases from V and 0 bases from J, leaving 12 bases between. The CDR3 runs to 14 residues. In germline, CDR1 is SQVTM, CDR2 ANQGSEA.

The rearrangement joins TRBV6-1 to TRBJ2-7; 8 bases agree with TRBD1. The CDR3 contains 16 residues. Germline lookup yields CDR1 MNHNS and CDR2 SASEGT. After removal of 2 bases from V and 6 bases from J, the junction contained 12 bases not matched to a gene. CDR3 DNA: TGTGCCAGCAGTGAACCCGGACAGGGTATACTCATCGAGCAGTACTTC. Translating gives CASSEPGQGILIEQYF.

The gene calls are TRBV6-5 and TRBJ1-6; 7 bases agree with TRBD1. Germline CDR1 MNHEY, CDR2 SVGAGI. The V and J ends lost 6 bases and 7 bases, in that order; junction bases with no gene match: 3. The CDR3 is made up of 13 amino acids. The DNA for the CDR3 is TGTGCCAGCAGAACAGGGGTAAATTCACCCCTCCACTTT. The encoded protein is CASRTGVNSPLHF.

The chain has TRBV29-1 and TRBJ1-1; D unresolved. The CDR3 loop spans 10 amino acids. V was shortened by 6 bases and J by 5 bases, with 7 bases between the two germline ends. From germline, CDR1 is SQVTM and CDR2 ANQGSEA. The CDR3 coding sequence is TGCAGCGTCAAGAGAACTGAAGCTTTCTTT. Translating it yields CSVKRTEAFF.

The chain is built from TRBV29-1 and TRBJ2-3; D uncertain. Trimming removed 1 base at V and 3 bases at J, with 11 bases between. CDR1 SQVTM and CDR2 ANQGSEA come from the germline V gene. This CDR3 comprises 14 residues. The CDR3 DNA is TGCAGCGTTGAAGGAGCTGTTACAACAGATACGCAGTATTTT. Translation gives CSVEGAVTTDTQYF.

The rearrangement uses TRBV6-6 and TRBJ2-5, with D possibly TRBD1 on 5 matching bases. Germline lookup yields CDR1 MNHNY and CDR2 SVGAGI (reference sequence). V was trimmed by 0 bases and J by 4 bases, leaving 6 bases between them. The CDR3 runs to 13 residues. CDR3 loop: CASSYSQGETQYF. The CDR3 DNA reads as TGTGCCAGCAGTTACTCGCAGGGAGAGACCCAGTACTTC.

A few counts support this clone. The V and J genes are TRBV4-1 and TRBJ2-7; D may be TRBD1 (6 bases). The CDR3 contains 18 residues. Germline lookup yields CDR1 MGHRA and CDR2 YSYEKL. V lost 1 base, J lost 7 bases, and 26 bases lay in between. The CDR3 region is CASSQARGMGVTSREQYF. For the CDR3, the DNA is TGCGCCAGCAGCCAAGCCAGGGGCATGGGGGTCACATCTCGGGAGCAGTACTTC.

The genes are TRBV28 and TRBJ1-1, with D possibly TRBD1 on 5 matching bases. The CDR3 is 13 amino acids. CDR1 MDHEN and CDR2 SYDVKM come from the germline V gene. The V gene lost 7 bases and the J gene lost 2 bases, with 11 bases spanning the gap. In DNA form, the CDR3 reads TGTGCCAGCAAGGGGTCGGGAAACACTGAAGCTTTCTTT. Translation gives CASKGSGNTEAFF.

This chain joins TRBV7-3 and TRBJ2-2; D gene ambiguous. Germline-derived CDR1 and CDR2 are SGHTA and FQGTGA. CDR3 size: 16 residues. Deletions cut 5 bases from V and 0 bases from J, with 13 bases between. The CDR3 coding sequence is TGTGCCAGCAGCGAGAAAATAGTGGCGAACACCGGGGAGCTGTTTTTT. It specifies CASSEKIVANTGELFF.

V and J are TRBV20-1 and TRBJ1-2; D not certain. The CDR3 consists of 10 residues. The V gene lost 3 bases and the J gene lost 6 bases, with 5 bases spanning the gap. Germline loops: CDR1 DFQATT, CDR2 SNEGSKA (reference sequence). The CDR3 sequence: CSASFHGYTF. As DNA, the CDR3 is TGCAGTGCTAGCTTTCATGGCTACACCTTC.

The chain uses TRBV30 and TRBJ2-2; TRBD2 matches at 12 bases. The length of the CDR3 is 16 residues. From germline, CDR1 is GTSNPN and CDR2 SVGIG (reference sequence). V gave up 3 bases and J gave up 3 bases; unmatched junction bases: 5. The CDR3 loop is CAWSGLAGKYTGELFF. The CDR3 bases are TGTGCCTGGAGCGGACTAGCGGGGAAGTACACCGGGGAGCTGTTTTTT.

This chain uses TRBV7-2 with TRBJ1-2, with D perhaps TRBD1 (5 bases). Germline lookup yields CDR1 SGHTA and CDR2 FQGNSA. The CDR3 spans 11 residues. V was cut by 6 bases and J by 13 bases, with 15 bases left in between. CDR3 region: CASRTVGRSTF. As DNA, the CDR3 is TGTGCCAGCAGGACAGTAGGGAGGAGCACCTTC. The entire variable domain, with the rest obtained from reference TRBV7-2 and TRBJ1-2, is as follows: GAGVSQSPSNKVTEKGKDVELRCDPISGHTALYWYRQSLGQGLEFLIYFQGNSAPDKSGLPSDRFSAERTGGSVSTLTIQRTQQEDSAVYLCASRTVGRSTFGSGTRLTVV.

CDR3 loop: CSVPGQGTRGYTF. The DNA for the CDR3 is TGCAGCGTCCCGGGACAGGGGACTCGGGGCTACACCTTC. This chain joins TRBV29-1 and TRBJ1-2; 10 bases map to TRBD1. The CDR3 runs 13 residues. Germline V gives CDR1 SQVTM, CDR2 ANQGSEA. With V trimmed by 6 bases and J by 8 bases, 9 bases remained unmatched.

This rearrangement joins TRBV29-1 to TRBJ2-1, with D possibly matching TRBD1 (5 bases). Trimming removed 4 bases at V and 3 bases at J, with 10 bases between. Per germline, CDR1 SQVTM and CDR2 ANQGSEA. The CDR3 totals 13 residues. CDR3 amino acids: CSVATGFYNEQFF. In DNA form, the CDR3 reads TGCAGCGTTGCAACAGGCTTCTACAATGAGCAGTTCTTC.

The chain recombines TRBV11-2 with TRBJ2-5; 14 bases align to TRBD2. This CDR3 comprises 17 residues. The germline gives CDR1 SGHAT, CDR2 FQNNGV. V trimming: 1 base; J trimming: 5 bases; junction bases outside the gene matches: 6. CDR3 amino acids: CASSLGLAGGSGETQYF. The CDR3 DNA follows: TGTGCCAGCAGCTTAGGACTAGCGGGAGGGTCCGGGGAGACCCAGTACTTC.

The V gene is TRBV30, the J gene TRBJ1-1; D uncertain. There are 11 residues in the CDR3. Trimming pared 4 bases from V and 10 bases from J, leaving 13 bases between. The V gene's germline CDR1 is GTSNPN and CDR2 SVGIG (reference sequence). CDR3: CAWNRAQSAFF. For the CDR3, the DNA is TGTGCCTGGAATAGGGCTCAGTCAGCTTTCTTT.

The chain links TRBV29-1 to TRBJ2-7; 7 nucleotides agree with TRBD1. The CDR3 runs to 15 residues. Germline lookup yields CDR1 SQVTM and CDR2 ANQGSEA. V shed 2 bases and J 2 bases; nucleotides not matched to a gene: 9. For the CDR3, the DNA is TGCAGCGTTGAATACCGAGACAGGGTCCCCTACGAGCAGTACTTC. It encodes CSVEYRDRVPYEQYF.

The chain uses TRBV6-5 and TRBJ1-5; the D is unclear. Germline V CDR1 and CDR2: MNHEY, SVGAGI. This CDR3 contains 14 residues. The germline V and J ends were trimmed by 0 bases and 4 bases, with 7 bases remaining between them. DNA of the CDR3: TGTGCCAGCAGTTACTCGGCGGGAAATCAGCCCCAGCATTTT. The encoded protein is CASSYSAGNQPQHF.

This chain uses TRBV19 with TRBJ2-1; 8 bases are shared with TRBD2. The CDR3 totals 16 residues. V lost 8 bases and J lost 4; bases outside the gene matches: 13. CDR1 and CDR2 (germline): LNHDA, SQIVND (reference sequence). In nucleotides, the CDR3 is TGTGCCAGTGGGAGGGTCGGCGGGACTAGTTACAATGAGCAGTTCTTC. This gives the protein CASGRVGGTSYNEQFF.

The gene calls are TRBV5-1 and TRBJ1-1; D not resolved. Per germline, CDR1 SGHRS and CDR2 YFSETQ. The ends were cut back, 4 bases at V and 1 base at J, with 11 bases in the middle. The length of the CDR3 is 14 residues. CDR3 residues: CASSAQASNTEAFF. CDR3 in DNA: TGCGCCAGCAGCGCTCAGGCTTCGAACACTGAAGCTTTCTTT.

This chain joins TRBV18 and TRBJ2-7; 8 bases are a match to TRBD1. The CDR3 consists of 16 residues. Germline-derived CDR1 and CDR2 are KGHSH and LQKENI. J lost 4 bases, V lost 1 base, and 9 bases had no gene match. CDR3 amino acids: CASSPRAGQGGYEQYF. The CDR3 nucleotides read TGTGCCAGCTCACCACGCGCCGGACAGGGTGGTTACGAGCAGTACTTC.